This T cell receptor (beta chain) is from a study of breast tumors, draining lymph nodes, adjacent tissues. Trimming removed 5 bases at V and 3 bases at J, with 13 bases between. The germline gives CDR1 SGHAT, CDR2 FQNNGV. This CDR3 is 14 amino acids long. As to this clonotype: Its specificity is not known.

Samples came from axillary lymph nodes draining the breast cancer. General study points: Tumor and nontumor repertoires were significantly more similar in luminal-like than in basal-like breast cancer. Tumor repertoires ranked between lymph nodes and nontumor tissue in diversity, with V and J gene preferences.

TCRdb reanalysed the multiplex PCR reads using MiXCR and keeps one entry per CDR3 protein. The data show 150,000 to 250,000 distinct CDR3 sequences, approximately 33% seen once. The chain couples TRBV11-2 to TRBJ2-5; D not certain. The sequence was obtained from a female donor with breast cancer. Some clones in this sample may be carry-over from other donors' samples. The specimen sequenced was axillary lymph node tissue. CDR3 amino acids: CASSIRSGKETQYF. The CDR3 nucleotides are TGTGCCAGCAGCATCCGGAGTGGGAAAGAGACCCAGTACTTC.